The 22 T cell receptor beta chains presented below share a single source sample, sequenced in a study of regulatory T cells in long-lasting Graves disease. In building TCR beta libraries, iRepertoire HTBI primers were used together with Arm-PCR of CDR3 regions. TCRdb redid the calling of the multiplex PCR reads with MiXCR, one entry per CDR3 protein. The profile covers roughly 400,000 distinct CDR3 sequences, with less than 25% appearing a single time and around 20% taken by the ten largest. As for time point: persistent/refractory GD, antithyroid drugs over 5 years with positive TRAb. Preparation of the TCR library used RNA extracted from PBMCs. The sequenced sample was peripheral blood mononuclear cells (PBMCs), obtained when the disease was refractory, from a patient treated with antithyroid drugs. The receptors were sampled from a female donor with Graves disease.

At least ten counts were recorded for this clonotype. This sequence joins TRBV15 and TRBJ1-5; maybe TRBD1 (5 bases). Germline CDR1 LNHNV, CDR2 YYDKDF (reference sequence). The CDR3 has 16 amino acids. Deletions cut 0 bases from V and 6 bases from J, with 15 bases between. The CDR3 spells CATSRDGRGEGQPQHF. The DNA for the CDR3 is TGTGCCACCAGCAGAGACGGAAGGGGTGAAGGTCAGCCCCAGCATTTT.

This clonotype came up a few times. The chain uses TRBV6-1 and TRBJ2-1; 12 bases fit TRBD2. This CDR3 contains 13 residues. V gave up 6 bases and J gave up 8 bases; unmatched junction bases: 2. Germline V CDR1 and CDR2: MNHNS, SASEGT. The CDR3 is CASRTSGSHEQFF. Here the CDR3 DNA reads TGTGCCAGCAGGACTAGCGGGAGCCATGAGCAGTTCTTC.

This clonotype was found a few times. The genes are TRBV28 and TRBJ2-7; possibly TRBD1 for D (6 bases). Germline CDR1 and CDR2: MDHEN and SYDVKM. The ends were cut back, 8 bases at V and 3 bases at J, with 17 bases in the middle. The CDR3 has 14 amino acids. CDR3 protein: CASSPDSFNYEQYF. CDR3 sequence (DNA): TGTGCCAGCTCGCCGGACAGCTTTAACTACGAGCAGTACTTC.

This clonotype was seen a few times. The V gene is TRBV7-9, the J gene TRBJ2-5, with D perhaps matching TRBD2 (6 bases). Germline CDR1 reads SEHNR; CDR2 reads FQNEAQ (reference sequence). Trimming shortened V by 6 bases and J by 0 bases, and 14 bases separated the two germline ends. This CDR3 spans 15 amino acids. The CDR3 DNA is TGTGCCAGCAGAGACGGTAGGGAGGACCAAGAGACCCAGTACTTC. Protein: CASRDGREDQETQYF.

The sample holds many counts of this clonotype. V and J are TRBV27 and TRBJ1-2, with 7 bases lining up with TRBD1. The CDR3 totals 16 residues. The germline gives CDR1 MNHEY, CDR2 SMNVEV (reference sequence). Trimming at V came to 6 bases and at J to 4 bases, leaving 14 bases not matched to a gene. In nucleotides, the CDR3 is TGTGCCAGCAGGAAACAGGGGATGGGACAGACCTATGGCTACACCTTC. Protein sequence: CASRKQGMGQTYGYTF.

This clonotype was detected ten times or more. The chain couples TRBV27 to TRBJ1-4, with TRBD1 as a possible D gene (5 bases). The CDR3 is 20 residues long. Germline CDR1 is MNHEY and CDR2 is SMNVEV (reference sequence). Trimming took off 2 bases at V and 5 bases at J, with 27 bases between the two ends. The CDR3 reads CASSLLGFPGNDGPNEKLFF. The CDR3 DNA reads as TGTGCCAGCAGTTTACTAGGGTTTCCAGGGAATGATGGCCCAAATGAAAAACTGTTTTTT.

This clonotype was seen many times. The rearrangement uses TRBV7-6 and TRBJ1-1; D is ambiguous. CDR1 is SGHVS and CDR2 is FNYEAQ in the germline V gene. The CDR3 consists of 15 residues. Trimming pared 5 bases from V and 1 base from J, leaving 14 bases between. In DNA form, the CDR3 reads TGTGCCAGCAGCCCCGCACAGCAAAAGAACACTGAAGCTTTCTTT. It encodes CASSPAQQKNTEAFF.

This clonotype was seen a handful of times. Since a much larger clone is just one base distant, this may be a read error. The V call is TRBV7-3, the J call TRBJ1-4; D is unclear. This CDR3 has 15 amino acids. CDR1 is SGHTA, CDR2 FQGTGA, per germline. Here the CDR3 DNA reads TGTGCCAGCAGCTTAAGCGGGTTGGCTAATGAAAAACCGTTTTTT. Translated: CASSLSGLANEKPFF. Supplemented by reference TRBV7-3 and TRBJ1-4, the full variable domain reads GAGVSQTPSNKVTEKGKYVELRCDPISGHTALYWYRQSLGQGPEFLIYFQGTGAADDSGLPNDRFFAVRPEGSVSTLKIQRTERGDSAVYLCASSLSGLANEKPFFGSGTQLSVL.

This clonotype turned up a few times. The chain carries TRBV20-1 and TRBJ1-6; 7 bases agree with TRBD1. This CDR3 spans 17 amino acids. V dropped 2 bases and J dropped 0; count of bases not matched to a gene: 7. Germline V gene sequence: CDR1 DFQATT, CDR2 SNEGSKA (reference sequence). Here the CDR3 DNA reads TGCAGTGCTAGACCGGGACAGCTGAGCTCCTATAATTCACCCCTCCACTTT. It specifies CSARPGQLSSYNSPLHF.

A word on this clonotype: A much larger clone lies one base from this, so it may be a read error. The chain joins TRBV28 to TRBJ2-5; tentatively, D is TRBD2 (8 bases). V lost 6 bases and J 7 bases, leaving 24 bases between the germline ends. CDR3 length equals 16 residues. Per germline, CDR1 MDHEN and CDR2 SYDVKM. CDR3 nucleotides: TGTGCCAGCAGCTGGGACAGCGGGAGTTCCATCCGGACCCAGTACTTC. Encoded protein: CASSWDSGSSIRTQYF.

Concerning this clonotype: One base away lies a much larger clone, so this may be a sequencing read error. V gene TRBV20-1 combines with J gene TRBJ2-7; 7 nucleotides line up with TRBD1. Germline assignment: CDR1 DFQATT and CDR2 SNEGSKA (reference sequence). The CDR3 totals 13 residues. J lost 6 bases, V lost 0 bases, and 5 bases had no gene match. For the CDR3, the DNA is TGCAGTGCTAGAGATCGTAACAGGGGCGAGCAGTACTTC. Encoded protein: CSARDRNRGEQYF.

In its sample, this clonotype was seen many times. V and J are TRBV20-1 and TRBJ1-1, with TRBD1 matching over 7 bases. V was pared by 4 bases and J by 5 bases, with 13 bases of the junction left unmatched. CDR1 is DFQATT and CDR2 is SNEGSKA in the germline V gene (reference sequence). The CDR3 contains 15 residues. The CDR3 DNA reads TGCAGTGCTACCCGAGTGCAGGGGGTAAGGACTGAAGCTTTCTTT. It translates to CSATRVQGVRTEAFF.

A word on this clonotype: A much larger clonotype is one base distant, so this may be a read error. The chain employs TRBV5-1 and TRBJ2-7; D tentatively fits TRBD1 or TRBD2 (6 bases each). CDR3 size: 16 residues. Germline V gene data show CDR1 as SGHRS and CDR2 as YFSETQ. V dropped 0 bases and J dropped 2 bases, with 15 bases sitting between them. The CDR3: CASSLGGAGVTYEQYF. The DNA for the CDR3 is TGCGCCAGCAGCTTGGGGGGGGCAGGGGTGACCTACGAGCAGTACTTC.

About this clonotype: This clone may be a read error of a much larger clone one base away. This chain connects TRBV6-2 or TRBV6-3 to TRBJ2-3; 7 positions agree with TRBD1. Gene TRBJ2-7 matches the end of the DNA better, so the J call may be wrong. The germline V gene has CDR1 MNHEY and CDR2 SVGEGT. The CDR3 is 12 residues long. CDR3: CASSRTGAEQYF. In nucleotides, the CDR3 is TGTGCCAGCAGTCGAACAGGGGCCGAGCAGTACTTC.

This clonotype was observed many times. V usage is TRBV20-1 and J usage is TRBJ2-6, with TRBD1 matching over 7 bases. The V gene's germline CDR1 is DFQATT and CDR2 SNEGSKA (reference sequence). There are 19 residues in the CDR3. The junction had 12 bases not matched to a gene; V was cut back by 0 bases and J by 1 base. CDR3 amino acids: CSARDPTGQAGSGANVLTF. The CDR3 DNA follows: TGCAGTGCTAGAGACCCAACCGGACAGGCGGGTTCTGGGGCCAACGTCCTGACTTTC.

This clonotype was counted ten times or more. V is TRBV6-5 and J is TRBJ1-2; 8 nucleotides agree with TRBD1. The ends lost 3 bases at V and 8 bases at J; junction bases unmatched: 5. CDR3 length equals 13 residues. Germline CDR1 is MNHEY and CDR2 is SVGAGI. The CDR3 coding sequence is TGTGCCAGCAGTTATGGGCCAGGGGGCGGCTACACCTTC. As protein: CASSYGPGGGYTF.

Notes on this clonotype: A much larger clone sits a single nucleotide away, making a read error possible. The CDR3 carries no conserved terminal phenylalanine or tryptophan, so it likely arises from a read error. The rearrangement links TRBV11-2 to TRBJ1-2; D is possibly TRBD1 (6 bases). V was cut by 5 bases and J by 3 bases, with 13 bases left in between. The CDR3 contains 14 residues. CDR1 is SGHAT, CDR2 FQNNGV, per germline. The CDR3 loop is CASSRTGLDYGYTL. The CDR3 DNA is TGTGCCAGCAGCCGAACAGGGTTGGACTATGGCTACACCCTC.

This clonotype was observed many times. The genes are TRBV20-1 and TRBJ1-5; no reliable D call. This CDR3 is built from 15 residues. V was shortened by 0 bases and J by 1 base, with 10 bases between the two germline ends. Germline assignment: CDR1 DFQATT and CDR2 SNEGSKA (reference sequence). The CDR3 protein is CSAREWQISNQPQHF. The CDR3 DNA follows: TGCAGTGCTAGAGAATGGCAAATAAGCAATCAGCCCCAGCATTTT.

This clonotype occurred many times. This rearrangement joins TRBV6-1 to TRBJ1-4, with TRBD1 as a possible D gene (6 bases). V was shortened by 5 bases and J by 5 bases, with 15 bases between the two germline ends. Germline CDR1 and CDR2: MNHNS and SASEGT. The CDR3 loop spans 15 amino acids. CDR3 protein: CASSPADRRNEKLFF. The CDR3 nucleotides are TGTGCCAGCAGTCCAGCGGACAGAAGAAATGAAAAACTGTTTTTT.

The J gene is TRBJ2-1, the V gene TRBV19; 10 nucleotides match TRBD2. This CDR3 contains 16 residues. Germline V CDR1 and CDR2: LNHDA, SQIVND (reference sequence). The V segment lost 7 bases and the J segment 3 bases; nucleotides outside the gene matches: 9. CDR3 coding DNA: TGTGCCAGTATGTTGGGAGCGGGAGGGAACTACAATGAGCAGTTCTTC. It specifies CASMLGAGGNYNEQFF.

The CDR3 loop reads CASSQVGTGFGELFF. The CDR3 nucleotides are TGTGCCAGCAGCCAAGTGGGGACAGGGTTCGGGGAGCTGTTTTTT. The chain couples TRBV4-2 to TRBJ2-2; 9 nucleotides agree with TRBD1. Germline V gene lookup returns CDR1 LGHNA and CDR2 YNFKEQ. V lost 1 base to trimming and J lost 7 bases; unmatched junction nucleotides: 4. This CDR3 comprises 15 residues.

There are many counts of this clonotype. The chain links TRBV12-3 or TRBV12-4 to TRBJ1-1; D gene uncertain. The CDR3 spans 12 residues. The ends were cut back, 4 bases at V and 7 bases at J, with 10 bases in the middle. The CDR3 reads CASSYPGNEAFF. The CDR3, as DNA: TGTGCCAGCAGTTATCCTGGAAATGAAGCTTTCTTT.